One sample yielded the 2 T cell receptor beta chains listed below, sequenced in a study of shared clonotypes between healthy human individuals. The repertoire was sequenced with immunoSEQ multiplex PCR; TCRdb's copy has only in-frame clones and lacks some. The table lists over a million clones, roughly 74% of them singletons. The sample consisted of memory CD4+ T cells from PBMCs. Subset meaning: CD45RA-negative fraction. The receptor set was obtained from a man between 18 and 35 years old in good health. Some clones in this sample may be carry-over from other donors' samples.

The V call is TRBV7-9, the J call TRBJ2-3; 8 bases fit TRBD2. Per germline, CDR1 SEHNR and CDR2 FQNEAQ (reference sequence). CDR3 length: 16 amino acids. Trimming removed 5 bases from V and 3 bases from J; junction bases left unmatched: 10. The CDR3 nucleotides are TGTGCCAGCAGCCCCCAGACTAGCGCTGTAACAGATACGCAGTATTTT. Amino acid sequence: CASSPQTSAVTDTQYF.

The chain combines TRBV7-9 with TRBJ1-6, with a possible D match to TRBD1 (5 bases). Germline V gene data show CDR1 as SEHNR and CDR2 as FQNEAQ (reference sequence). This CDR3 region has 13 residues. V was cut by 5 bases and J by 8 bases, with 10 bases left in between. This CDR3 is CASSIGTDSPLHF. The CDR3, as DNA: TGTGCCAGCAGCATCGGGACGGATTCACCCCTCCACTTT. Complete variable domain (other parts from reference TRBV7-9 and TRBJ1-6): DTGVSQNPRHKITKRGQNVTFRCDPISEHNRLYWYRQTLGQGPEFLTYFQNEAQLEKSRLLSDRFSAERPKGSFSTLEIQRTEQGDSAMYLCASSIGTDSPLHFGNGTRLTVT.